This paragraph covers one T cell receptor beta chain sequence. Its antigen remains unknown. These data come from a study of Ad26.COV2.S vaccination and SARS-CoV-2 variants. The treatment: some 20 received Ad26.COV2.S at low or high dose, single or two shots; 5 received placebo; per-sample allocation not given. The samples were gathered on day 63 after the first injection of vaccine or placebo. It was Wuhan-strain SARS-CoV-2 spike that the Ad26 vaccine vector expressed. Produced via immunoSEQ multiplex PCR; TCRdb's table is partial and in-frame only. The repertoire holds around 340,000 clones, around 90% seen once, with 5.5% to 7% in the top ten. Study-level points and caveats: Placebo recipients and vaccine recipients were similar in non-spike TCR breadth. Following vaccination, spike-specific CD8+ and CD4+ T cell responses reportedly exhibited substantial breadth. Vaccine recipients had higher spike-specific TCR breadth than placebo recipients.

The CDR3 sequence is 15 residues long. With 4 bases removed from V and 0 bases from J, the gap between germline ends came to 11 bases. The germline V gene has CDR1 LGHDT and CDR2 YNNKEL (reference sequence). The chain recombines TRBV3-1 (or the pseudogene TRBV3-2) with TRBJ2-3, with D hard to call. The origin of this receptor is a person aged 18 to 59 who received the Ad26.COV2.S COVID-19 vaccine or a placebo. The source material was peripheral blood, sampled in a trial of Ad26.COV2.S vaccine versus placebo. The CDR3 is CASSPWETSTDTQYF. The CDR3 coding sequence is TGTGCCAGCAGCCCCTGGGAAACTAGCACAGATACGCAGTATTTT.